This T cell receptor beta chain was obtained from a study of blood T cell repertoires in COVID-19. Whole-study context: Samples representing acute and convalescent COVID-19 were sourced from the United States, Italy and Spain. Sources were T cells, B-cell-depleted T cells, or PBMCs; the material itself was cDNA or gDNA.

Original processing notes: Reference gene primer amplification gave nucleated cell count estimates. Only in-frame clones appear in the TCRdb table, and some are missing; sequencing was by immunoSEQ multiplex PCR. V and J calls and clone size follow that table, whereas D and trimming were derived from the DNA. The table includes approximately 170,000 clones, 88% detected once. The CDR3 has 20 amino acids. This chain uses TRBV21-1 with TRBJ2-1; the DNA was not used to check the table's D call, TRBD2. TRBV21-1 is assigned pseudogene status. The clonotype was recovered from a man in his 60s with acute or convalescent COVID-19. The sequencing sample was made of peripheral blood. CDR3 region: CASSKVAGQGEGMLFNEQFF. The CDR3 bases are TGTGCCAGCAGCAAAGTTGCGGGGCAGGGCGAGGGCATGCTCTTCAATGAGCAGTTCTTC.